These 27 T cell receptor beta chains came from one sample sequenced in a study of cytomegalovirus exposure and HLA in healthy donors. The primer mix had 60 Vbeta and 13 Jbeta primers. The protocol was immunoSEQ multiplex PCR, while the TCRdb copy is restricted to in-frame clones and leaves out a portion. Of around 130,000 clones listed, roughly 70% are singletons. Sequenced material: PBMCs. These receptors came from a woman in her thirties or forties in good health and CMV-seropositive.

The chain combines TRBV5-1 with TRBJ1-1, with a weak D call TRBD1 (5 bases). Germline V gene data show CDR1 as SGHRS and CDR2 as YFSETQ. The CDR3 has 14 residues. The V gene lost 4 bases and the J gene lost 7 bases, with 17 bases spanning the gap. In DNA form, the CDR3 reads TGCGCCAGCAGCAAGGACATCCCCCCGGGTGAAGCTTTCTTT. The encoded protein is CASSKDIPPGEAFF.

The chain combines TRBV14 with TRBJ1-4; TRBD1 matches 10 bases. The CDR3 extends over 16 amino acids. The ends lost 0 bases at V and 8 bases at J; junction bases unmatched: 6. Per germline, CDR1 SGHDN and CDR2 FVKESK. CDR3 region: CASSQDWTGGGEKLFF. CDR3 in DNA: TGTGCCAGCAGCCAAGATTGGACAGGGGGAGGAGAAAAACTGTTTTTT.

The gene calls are TRBV5-1 and TRBJ1-4; D is possibly TRBD1 (6 bases). The CDR3 consists of 15 residues. The V end was cut by 0 bases, the J end by 7 bases, with 13 bases between. Germline CDR1 is SGHRS and CDR2 is YFSETQ. CDR3 protein: CASSLGGGAGEKLFF. As DNA, the CDR3 is TGCGCCAGCAGCTTGGGTGGGGGCGCGGGTGAAAAACTGTTTTTT.

This clone was seen a few times. J is TRBJ2-3 and V is TRBV30; possibly TRBD2 for D (7 bases). Germline V CDR1 and CDR2: GTSNPN, SVGIG (reference sequence). The V and J ends lost 5 bases and 4 bases respectively, with 28 bases between them. The CDR3 is 18 amino acids. CDR3 coding DNA: TGTGCCTGGGGACAGCGAGCGGGGTTAGTCGATTCATCAGATACGCAGTATTTT. The encoded protein is CAWGQRAGLVDSSDTQYF. Full variable domain (remainder filled in from reference TRBV30 and TRBJ2-3): SQTIHQWPATLVQPVGSPLSLECTVEGTSNPNLYWYRQAAGRGLQLLFYSVGIGQISSEVPQNLSASRPQDRQFILSSKKLLLSDSGFYLCAWGQRAGLVDSSDTQYFGPGTRLTVL.

The chain is built from TRBV6-1 and TRBJ2-3, with D tentatively TRBD2 (6 bases). In germline, CDR1 is MNHNS, CDR2 SASEGT. CDR3 length: 15 amino acids. V lost 5 bases to trimming and J lost 1 base, with 13 bases between them. The chain's CDR3 is CASSPKWGGTDTQYF. Here the CDR3 DNA reads TGTGCCAGCAGTCCTAAGTGGGGGGGCACAGATACGCAGTATTTT.

This clone was seen once. The V gene is TRBV7-9, the J gene TRBJ2-7, with TRBD1 identical over 8 bases. J gave up 4 bases and V 5 bases, and 16 bases lay outside the gene matches. CDR1 and CDR2 from the germline V gene are SEHNR and FQNEAQ (reference sequence). There are 17 residues in the CDR3. The CDR3, as DNA: TGTGCCAGCAGCGCCGCCTCAGGGGGCGCCGATGGTTACGAGCAGTACTTC. Amino acids: CASSAASGGADGYEQYF.

This clone was counted only a few times. V and J are TRBV30 and TRBJ2-7; D possibly corresponds to TRBD2 (6 bases). Trimming cost V 2 bases and J 6 bases, with 11 bases left between them. CDR1 GTSNPN and CDR2 SVGIG come from the germline V gene (reference sequence). The CDR3 sequence is 12 residues long. The CDR3 reads CAWSLPRGEQYF. In DNA, the CDR3 is TGTGCCTGGAGTCTACCGCGGGGCGAGCAGTACTTC.

The CDR3 nucleotides are TGTGCCAGTACCGAGCGGGGGTATAGCAATCAGCCCCAGCATTTT. This codes for CASTERGYSNQPQHF. V usage is TRBV19 and J usage is TRBJ1-5, with D perhaps TRBD1 (5 bases). V was clipped by 7 bases and J by 0 bases, with 13 bases between them. The germline V gene has CDR1 LNHDA and CDR2 SQIVND (reference sequence). The CDR3 covers 15 residues.

The chain uses TRBV5-6 and TRBJ1-2; D gene ambiguous. This CDR3 region has 13 residues. The germline CDR1 and CDR2 sequences are SGHDT and YYEEEE. Trimming took 4 bases from V and 9 from J, leaving 16 bases between them. The DNA of the CDR3 is TGTGCCAGCAGCCCCCGCGGAGGGTATAGCTACACCTTC. This codes for CASSPRGGYSYTF. Based on the CDR3 plus reference TRBV5-6 and TRBJ1-2, the full variable domain is DAGVTQSPTHLIKTRGQQVTLRCSPKSGHDTVSWYQQALGQGPQFIFQYYEEEERQRGNFPDRFSGHQFPNYSSELNVNALLLGDSALYLCASSPRGGYSYTFGSGTRLTVV.

This chain connects TRBV7-2 to TRBJ2-6; TRBD1 agrees at 7 bases. CDR1 is SGHTA and CDR2 is FQGNSA in the germline V gene. V gave up 2 bases and J gave up 1 base; unmatched junction bases: 2. This CDR3 is built from 16 residues. CDR3: CASSLIQGSGANVLTF. Here the CDR3 DNA reads TGTGCCAGCAGCTTAATACAGGGGTCTGGGGCCAACGTCCTGACTTTC.

The rearrangement uses TRBV9 and TRBJ2-5; D gene unclear. V was cut by 2 bases and J by 4 bases, with 12 bases left in between. The CDR3 is made up of 14 amino acids. Germline loops: CDR1 SGDLS, CDR2 YYNGEE. The CDR3 DNA reads as TGTGCCAGCAGCGTGTCTTGGCTAGGAGAGACCCAGTACTTC. Translated, it gives CASSVSWLGETQYF.

V is TRBV6-5 and J is TRBJ2-5; 8 bases fit TRBD2. The germline CDR1 and CDR2 sequences are MNHEY and SVGAGI. J lost 0 bases, V lost 3 bases, and 3 bases had no gene match. The CDR3 has 15 amino acids. CDR3 in DNA: TGTGCCAGCAGTTATGGGCGGGGGGACCAAGAGACCCAGTACTTC. Encoded protein: CASSYGRGDQETQYF.

V is TRBV19 and J is TRBJ1-5; a possible D gene is TRBD1 (5 bases). V was shortened by 6 bases and J by 0 bases, with 12 bases between the two germline ends. The CDR3 totals 15 residues. The V gene's germline CDR1 is LNHDA and CDR2 SQIVND (reference sequence). Here the CDR3 reads CASRPGGNSNQPQHF. CDR3 coding DNA: TGTGCCAGTAGACCCGGGGGAAATAGCAATCAGCCCCAGCATTTT. The full variable domain, with the rest looked up from reference TRBV19 and TRBJ1-5, is DGGITQSPKYLFRKEGQNVTLSCEQNLNHDAMYWYRQDPGQGLRLIYYSQIVNDFQKGDIAEGYSVSREKKESFPLTVTSAQKNPTAFYLCASRPGGNSNQPQHFGDGTRLSIL.

The chain couples TRBV30 to TRBJ2-2; D might be TRBD2 (7 bases). V was trimmed by 4 bases and J by 7 bases, leaving 16 bases between them. Germline V gene data show CDR1 as GTSNPN and CDR2 as SVGIG (reference sequence). This CDR3 comprises 14 residues. The CDR3 loop is CAWIGGGAVGELFF. CDR3 nucleotides: TGTGCCTGGATCGGAGGGGGGGCGGTCGGGGAGCTGTTTTTT.

This clone was seen only once. The V gene is TRBV15, the J gene TRBJ2-1, with unresolved D. Germline V gene data show CDR1 as LNHNV and CDR2 as YYDKDF (reference sequence). The CDR3 extends over 14 amino acids. V was shortened by 3 bases and J by 4 bases, with 10 bases between the two germline ends. CDR3 nucleotide sequence: TGTGCCACCAGCAGTCGCGATCCATACAATGAGCAGTTCTTC. It translates to CATSSRDPYNEQFF.

V is TRBV7-6 and J is TRBJ1-5; D is ambiguous. Germline values: CDR1 SGHVS, CDR2 FNYEAQ. V was pared by 4 bases and J by 1 base, with 14 bases between. CDR3 length: 16 amino acids. Written as DNA, the CDR3 is TGTGCCAGCAGCTCAGACACGGGAGCGAGCAATCAGCCCCAGCATTTT. Amino acids: CASSSDTGASNQPQHF.

This clone was observed once. This rearrangement joins TRBV30 to TRBJ2-1; D is possibly TRBD2 (6 bases). The CDR3 runs 11 residues. Per germline, CDR1 GTSNPN and CDR2 SVGIG (reference sequence). The V gene lost 3 bases and the J gene lost 9 bases, with 9 bases spanning the gap. Written as DNA, the CDR3 is TGTGCCTGGAGCCGGGGGACTGAGCAGTTCTTC. Translated, it gives CAWSRGTEQFF.

The gene calls are TRBV19 and TRBJ1-1; 7 bases match TRBD1. V lost 7 bases, J lost 1 base, and 12 bases stayed unmatched. CDR1 is LNHDA and CDR2 is SQIVND in the germline V gene (reference sequence). The CDR3 is 16 residues long. The CDR3 is CASNTDRNLRNTEAFF. For the CDR3, the DNA is TGTGCCAGTAACACGGACAGGAACCTCCGGAACACTGAAGCTTTCTTT.

This clone has more than one count but fewer than ten. The chain recombines TRBV6-5 with TRBJ2-7, with 7 bases matching TRBD2. Germline-derived CDR1 and CDR2 are MNHEY and SVGAGI. The CDR3 sequence is 15 residues long. V gave up 0 bases and J gave up 2 bases; unmatched junction bases: 4. The CDR3 DNA reads TGTGCCAGCAGTTACTCGACCGCGGGAGCCTACGAGCAGTACTTC. Its protein is CASSYSTAGAYEQYF.

V is TRBV9 and J is TRBJ1-4; unclear D gene. Germline V gene sequence: CDR1 SGDLS, CDR2 YYNGEE. Trimming cost V 3 bases and J 10 bases, with 10 bases left between them. The CDR3 runs to 12 residues. The CDR3 sequence is CASSDSLGKLFF. CDR3 bases: TGTGCCAGCAGCGACAGTCTGGGAAAACTGTTTTTT.

This chain connects TRBV2 to TRBJ1-6, with TRBD1 as a possible D gene (5 bases). The germline V gene encodes CDR1 SNHLY and CDR2 FYNNEI. The CDR3 sequence is 15 residues long. V lost 4 bases, J lost 5 bases, and 12 bases lay in between. The CDR3 sequence is CASSGGTGNNSPLHF. In DNA, the CDR3 is TGTGCCAGCAGTGGGGGGACTGGGAATAATTCACCCCTCCACTTT.

The genes are TRBV5-4 and TRBJ2-7, with 9 bases aligning to TRBD1. The V gene's germline CDR1 is SGHNT and CDR2 YYREEE (reference sequence). The CDR3 totals 14 residues. The junction had 4 bases not matched to a gene; V was cut back by 2 bases and J by 4 bases. CDR3 amino acids: CASSFRDRVYEQYF. In DNA, the CDR3 is TGTGCCAGCAGCTTCCGGGACAGGGTTTACGAGCAGTACTTC.

The chain couples TRBV4-3 to TRBJ1-5; D remains unclear. The CDR3 covers 16 residues. From germline, CDR1 is LGHNA and CDR2 YSLEER. V was pared by 0 bases and J by 2 bases, with 11 bases between. The CDR3 coding sequence is TGCGCCAGCAGCCAAGATACCGTCTCGGGCAATCAGCCCCAGCATTTT. Translating gives CASSQDTVSGNQPQHF.

The chain carries TRBV4-1 and TRBJ1-2; TRBD1 agrees at 10 bases. Unmatched junction bases numbered 6, after V lost 4 bases and J lost 7 bases. The CDR3 consists of 14 residues. The V gene's germline CDR1 is MGHRA and CDR2 YSYEKL. The CDR3 sequence is CASSRGDRGVGYTF. The CDR3 DNA is TGCGCCAGCAGCCGGGGGGACAGGGGAGTTGGCTACACCTTC.

This clone was seen a handful of times. CDR3 in amino acids: CASSYSLRVSTDTQYF. As DNA, the CDR3 is TGTGCCAGCAGTTACTCACTGAGGGTTAGCACAGATACGCAGTATTTT. J is TRBJ2-3 and V is TRBV6-5; the D gene is possibly TRBD2 (5 bases). The germline V and J ends were trimmed by 0 bases and 0 bases, with 10 bases remaining between them. CDR1 MNHEY and CDR2 SVGAGI come from the germline V gene. The CDR3 loop spans 16 amino acids.

This clone was detected only a few times. V usage is TRBV25-1 and J usage is TRBJ2-7, with 8 bases that match TRBD2. V lost 4 bases, J lost 1 base, and 6 bases stayed unmatched. The CDR3 totals 15 residues. Germline assignment: CDR1 MGHDK and CDR2 SYGVNS. CDR3 bases: TGTGCCAGCAGTGCAAGCGGGAGAGGGTCCTACGAGCAGTACTTC. It specifies CASSASGRGSYEQYF.

The V and J genes are TRBV15 and TRBJ2-1, with 11 bases identical to TRBD2. With V trimmed by 5 bases and J by 9 bases, 3 bases remained unmatched. The CDR3 is 13 amino acids. CDR1 and CDR2 from the germline V gene are LNHNV and YYDKDF (reference sequence). The CDR3 loop is CATSRSGGGEQFF. As DNA, the CDR3 is TGTGCCACCAGCCGTAGCGGGGGGGGTGAGCAGTTCTTC.